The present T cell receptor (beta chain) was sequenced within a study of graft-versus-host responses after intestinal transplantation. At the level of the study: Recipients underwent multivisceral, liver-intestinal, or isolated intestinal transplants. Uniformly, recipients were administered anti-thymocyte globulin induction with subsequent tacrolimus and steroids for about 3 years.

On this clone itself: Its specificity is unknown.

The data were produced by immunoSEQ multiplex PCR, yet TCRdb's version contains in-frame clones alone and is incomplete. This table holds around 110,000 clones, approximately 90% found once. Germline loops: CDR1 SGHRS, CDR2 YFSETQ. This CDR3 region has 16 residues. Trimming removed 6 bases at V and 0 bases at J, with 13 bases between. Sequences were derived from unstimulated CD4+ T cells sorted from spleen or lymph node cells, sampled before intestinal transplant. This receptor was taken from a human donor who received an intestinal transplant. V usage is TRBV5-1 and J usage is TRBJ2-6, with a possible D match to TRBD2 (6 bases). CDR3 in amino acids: CASIGGTSSGANVLTF. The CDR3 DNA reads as TGCGCCAGCATTGGGGGGACCAGCTCTGGGGCCAACGTCCTGACTTTC.